These 2 T cell receptor beta chains share one sample of origin, sequenced in a study of CD8+CD57+ T cells in acquired aplastic anemia. By flow cytometry, patients selected for sequencing had shown an expansion of CD8+CD57+ cells. Investigators profiled TCR beta VDJ and CDR3 from genomic DNA template. MiXCR, run by TCRdb on the reads, gives a single entry per CDR3 protein. The sample holds more than 95,000 distinct CDR3 sequences, over 30% seen once. Sequencing was carried out using sorted CD4+, CD8+, or CD8+CD57+ T cells (not recorded which) from PBMCs. These receptors originate from a human donor with aplastic anemia.

The chain is built from TRBV25-1 and TRBJ1-4; D not resolved. The V gene's germline CDR1 is MGHDK and CDR2 SYGVNS. The CDR3 spans 14 residues. V shed 3 bases and J shed 8 bases, with 13 bases lying between them. In DNA, the CDR3 is TGTGCCAGCAGTGACTTTGCGGGGTCAGAAAAACTGTTTTTT. It encodes CASSDFAGSEKLFF.

This clonotype appeared many times. This chain links TRBV4-1 with TRBJ1-2; 10 bases line up with TRBD1. The germline CDR1 and CDR2 sequences are MGHRA and YSYEKL. V dropped 0 bases and J dropped 4; count of bases not matched to a gene: 5. The CDR3 is 16 residues long. DNA of the CDR3: TGCGCCAGCAGCCAAGAGTGGGACAGGGGTGGCTATGGCTACACCTTC. It encodes CASSQEWDRGGYGYTF.